A single sample gave rise to the 3 T cell receptor beta chains below, sequenced in a study of T cells in Graves' hyperthyroidism and ophthalmopathy. Amplification yielded TCR beta CDR3 regions, with RNA transcripts as the source. The TCR CDR3 was amplified in a first-round RT-PCR using the HTBI primer set. TCRdb re-analysed the multiplex PCR reads in MiXCR, keeping a single row per CDR3 protein. The table records about 500,000 distinct CDR3 sequences, 40% to 50% of them present only once. Sequencing was done on a sample of peripheral blood or thyroid tissue (not recorded which). The receptor source for this set is an adult woman with Graves' disease, either hyperthyroidism or ophthalmopathy (not recorded which).

The chain carries TRBV7-4 and TRBJ2-7, with TRBD2 identical over 9 bases. Germline CDR1 is SGHVT and CDR2 is SQSDAQ. This CDR3 has 17 residues. The J segment lost 3 bases and the V segment lost 0 bases, leaving 9 bases of the junction unmatched. CDR3 amino acids: CASSLALAGGEDYEQYF. The CDR3 DNA reads TGTGCCAGCAGCTTAGCGCTGGCGGGAGGGGAGGACTACGAGCAGTACTTC.

This clonotype appeared many times. J is TRBJ1-1 and V is TRBV6-5; D uncertain. Germline CDR1 reads MNHEY; CDR2 reads SVGAGI. CDR3 size: 15 residues. V was trimmed by 0 bases and J by 0 bases, leaving 8 bases between them. CDR3 bases: TGTGCCAGCAGTTACTCGGTCGGATTGAACACTGAAGCTTTCTTT. It is translated as CASSYSVGLNTEAFF.

Turning to this clonotype: Its ends do not fully match the called genes, so a read error is possible. The V and J genes are TRBV7-9 and TRBJ1-2, with TRBD1 as a possible D gene (5 bases). Per the germline V gene, CDR1 is SEHNR and CDR2 is FQNEAQ (reference sequence). This CDR3 has 19 amino acids. The CDR3 region is CASSVASGLSTGEGLGYTF. CDR3 bases: TGTGCCAGCAGCGTAGCTAGCGGTCTAAGCACCGGGGAGGGGCTTGGCTACACCTTC.